This entry lists 32 T cell receptor beta chains sequenced from one sample in a study of T cells in Graves' hyperthyroidism and ophthalmopathy. Amplified TCR beta CDR3 regions derived from RNA transcripts. Using the HTBI primer set, a first-round RT-PCR was run on the TCR CDR3. Via MiXCR, TCRdb re-called the multiplex PCR reads, giving one row per CDR3 protein. This table holds about 740,000 distinct CDR3 sequences, around 15% found once. Specimen: blood. The receptors were gathered from a young woman with Graves' hyperthyroidism.

This clonotype occurred many times. The V gene is TRBV20-1, the J gene TRBJ1-2, with D unresolved. V lost 6 bases, J lost 3 bases, and 11 bases lay in between. The CDR3 sequence is 12 residues long. CDR1 is DFQATT and CDR2 is SNEGSKA in the germline V gene (reference sequence). The CDR3 sequence: CSATGPDYGYTF. In DNA, the CDR3 is TGCAGTGCCACCGGTCCGGACTATGGCTACACCTTC.

This clonotype was recorded once. The rearrangement joins TRBV29-1 to TRBJ1-1; D is perhaps TRBD1 (6 bases). The V gene's germline CDR1 is SQVTM and CDR2 ANQGSEA. The CDR3 loop spans 12 amino acids. The ends were cut back, 4 bases at V and 12 bases at J, with 18 bases in the middle. The CDR3 protein is CSVVDRRDLTFF. The CDR3 DNA follows: TGCAGCGTTGTCGACAGGCGGGACCTGACTTTCTTT.

This clonotype came up many times. The chain carries TRBV28 and TRBJ2-3, with D uncertain. The V and J ends lost 5 bases and 0 bases respectively, with 12 bases between them. CDR1 is MDHEN and CDR2 is SYDVKM in the germline V gene. The CDR3 has 15 amino acids. This chain's CDR3 is CASSPGGLSTDTQYF. As DNA, the CDR3 is TGTGCCAGCAGTCCAGGCGGCCTTAGCACAGATACGCAGTATTTT.

Only a few counts were recorded for this clonotype. The V call is TRBV19, the J call TRBJ2-1, with TRBD2 matching 10 bases. V shed 3 bases and J 5 bases; nucleotides not matched to a gene: 13. The CDR3 spans 18 residues. Germline assignment: CDR1 LNHDA and CDR2 SQIVND (reference sequence). CDR3 in amino acids: CASSMAWASGSFHNEQFF. CDR3 sequence (DNA): TGTGCCAGTAGTATGGCCTGGGCTAGCGGGAGTTTCCACAATGAGCAGTTCTTC.

This clonotype was counted many times. For the CDR3, the DNA is TGCGCCAGCAGCCGGGGGGTGGAAAAACTGTTTTTT. It is translated as CASSRGVEKLFF. The chain couples TRBV4-1 to TRBJ1-4; D perhaps matches TRBD1 (5 bases). Trimming removed 4 bases at V and 8 bases at J, with 8 bases between. CDR3 length: 12 residues. Germline values: CDR1 MGHRA, CDR2 YSYEKL.

This clonotype was detected many times. The chain is built from TRBV3-1 and TRBJ1-1; D is unclear. This CDR3 spans 15 amino acids. Deletions cut 0 bases from V and 5 bases from J, with 13 bases between. Germline V gene data show CDR1 as LGHDT and CDR2 as YNNKEL (reference sequence). CDR3 DNA: TGTGCCAGCAGCCAAGATGACGGGTTCGGGACTGAAGCTTTCTTT. Its translation is CASSQDDGFGTEAFF.

This clonotype was found a few times. An end of the junction does not agree with germline; a read error may underlie this. The gene calls are TRBV5-1 and TRBJ2-1, with D perhaps matching TRBD1 (5 bases). From germline, CDR1 is SGHRS and CDR2 YFSETQ. The CDR3 runs to 12 residues. The CDR3 is CASKDTYNEQLF. Here the CDR3 DNA reads TGCGCCAGCAAGGACACATACAATGAGCAGCTCTTC.

J is TRBJ2-5 and V is TRBV29-1, with 10 bases identical to TRBD2. Trimming took 4 bases from V and 0 from J; bases not matched to a gene: 17. Germline values: CDR1 SQVTM, CDR2 ANQGSEA. CDR3 length: 19 residues. CDR3 amino acids: CSVGPLLAGVGGYQETQYF. In nucleotides, the CDR3 is TGCAGCGTTGGCCCCCTGCTAGCGGGAGTAGGGGGGTACCAAGAGACCCAGTACTTC.

This clonotype has ten or more counts. V gene TRBV2 combines with J gene TRBJ1-2, with 7 bases fitting TRBD1. V lost 6 bases to trimming and J lost 3 bases; unmatched junction nucleotides: 7. This CDR3 comprises 14 residues. From germline, CDR1 is SNHLY and CDR2 FYNNEI. CDR3 protein: CASRADRAYYGYTF. The CDR3, as DNA: TGTGCCAGCAGGGCCGACAGGGCCTACTATGGCTACACCTTC.

This clonotype came up many times. The genes are TRBV24-1 and TRBJ1-1; 9 bases fit TRBD1. CDR1 KGHDR and CDR2 SFDVKD come from the germline V gene. The V and J ends lost 4 bases and 1 base, in that order; junction bases with no gene match: 3. The CDR3 totals 15 residues. The CDR3 sequence: CATSEGGQGNTEAFF. CDR3 nucleotide sequence: TGTGCCACCAGTGAGGGGGGACAGGGGAACACTGAAGCTTTCTTT.

The genes are TRBV28 and TRBJ2-3, with TRBD2 identical over 16 bases. J lost 4 bases, V lost 6 bases, and 10 bases had no gene match. There are 18 residues in the CDR3. Germline CDR1 MDHEN, CDR2 SYDVKM. CDR3 protein: CASSGGLAGGREADTQYF. The CDR3 DNA reads TGTGCCAGCAGCGGGGGACTAGCGGGAGGGAGGGAGGCAGATACGCAGTATTTT.

Notes on this clonotype: A far larger clone is only one base removed, so a read error is likely. CDR3 DNA sequence: TGTGCCAGCAGCGCGATGAACACTGAAGCTTTCTTT. Protein product: CASSAMNTEAFF. The V gene is TRBV6-1, the J gene TRBJ1-1; D is undetermined. The CDR3 has 12 residues. Looked up from germline, CDR1 is MNHNS and CDR2 is SASEGT. The V and J ends lost 6 bases and 0 bases respectively, with 5 bases between them.

This clonotype was found many times. The J gene is TRBJ1-1, the V gene TRBV10-3; no reliable D call. The CDR3 consists of 13 residues. V lost 4 bases and J 4 bases, leaving 10 bases between the germline ends. Germline V lookup: CDR1 ENHRY, CDR2 SYGVKD. The CDR3, as DNA: TGTGCCATCAGTGTTAGGGAGCCCACTGAAGCTTTCTTT. As protein: CAISVREPTEAFF.

At least ten counts were recorded for this clonotype. The chain couples TRBV7-2 to TRBJ2-7, with TRBD2 matching 7 bases. J lost 1 base, V lost 5 bases, and 14 bases had no gene match. CDR3 size: 17 residues. CDR1 is SGHTA and CDR2 is FQGNSA in the germline V gene. CDR3 protein: CASSNGRWAVASYEQYF. The CDR3 DNA follows: TGTGCCAGCAGCAACGGGAGGTGGGCGGTGGCATCCTACGAGCAGTACTTC.

This clonotype was recorded at least ten times. The J gene is TRBJ2-7, the V gene TRBV7-2; tentatively, D is TRBD2 (6 bases). Between the trimmed V and J ends, which lost 7 bases and 3 bases, there was a span of 16 bases. The CDR3 runs 14 residues. Looked up from germline, CDR1 is SGHTA and CDR2 is FQGNSA. The CDR3: CASTPAGIVYEQYF. As DNA, the CDR3 is TGTGCCAGCACTCCGGCGGGAATTGTCTACGAGCAGTACTTC.

This clonotype has at least ten counts. The CDR3 loop reads CAWRTAGGPGNIQYF. The CDR3 DNA is TGTGCCTGGAGAACAGCGGGAGGGCCGGGAAACATTCAGTACTTC. V gene TRBV30 combines with J gene TRBJ2-4, with TRBD2 matching over 10 bases. The CDR3 length is 15 residues. CDR1 and CDR2 (germline): GTSNPN, SVGIG (reference sequence). V trimming: 3 bases; J trimming: 6 bases; junction bases outside the gene matches: 8.

This clonotype has a handful of counts. The chain combines TRBV2 with TRBJ1-6; tentatively, D is TRBD1 (6 bases). Deletions cut 6 bases from V and 7 bases from J, with 16 bases between. Germline CDR1 reads SNHLY; CDR2 reads FYNNEI. The CDR3 spans 15 residues. This chain's CDR3 is CASSDPRGHNSPLHF. CDR3 nucleotides: TGTGCCAGCAGCGACCCCCGGGGGCACAATTCACCCCTCCACTTT.

This clonotype has at least ten counts. The V gene is TRBV20-1, the J gene TRBJ1-1; D gene uncertain. The CDR3 loop spans 13 amino acids. Deletions cut 5 bases from V and 6 bases from J, with 16 bases between. The V gene's germline CDR1 is DFQATT and CDR2 SNEGSKA (reference sequence). In DNA form, the CDR3 reads TGCAGTGCTCCTCTCAGCCCCACCCCTGAAGCTTTCTTT. Its protein product is CSAPLSPTPEAFF.

The sample holds a few counts of this clonotype. V is TRBV7-9 and J is TRBJ1-2, with D unclear. CDR1 and CDR2 from the germline V gene are SEHNR and FQNEAQ (reference sequence). CDR3 length equals 13 residues. Trimming removed 5 bases from V and 8 bases from J, with 15 bases in between. CDR3 residues: CASSRSGPGGYTF. Written as DNA, the CDR3 is TGTGCCAGCAGCCGCAGCGGTCCGGGGGGCTACACCTTC.

The chain couples TRBV6-2 or TRBV6-3 to TRBJ2-7; 7 bases line up with TRBD2. CDR1 MNHEY and CDR2 SVGEGT come from the germline V gene. The CDR3 extends over 13 amino acids. J lost 0 bases, V lost 6 bases, and 2 bases had no gene match. In nucleotides, the CDR3 is TGTGCCAGCAGGCCGGGAGGCTCCTACGAGCAGTACTTC. The encoded protein is CASRPGGSYEQYF.

The table lists this clonotype with many counts. The rearrangement joins TRBV13 to TRBJ2-3; 11 bases fit TRBD2. The CDR3 consists of 18 residues. Per germline, CDR1 PRHDT and CDR2 FYEKMQ (reference sequence). With V trimmed by 4 bases and J by 2 bases, 11 bases remained unmatched. The CDR3, as DNA: TGTGCCAGCAGCTCCTATGGACTAGCGGGTGATTCCACAGATACGCAGTATTTT. Protein sequence: CASSSYGLAGDSTDTQYF.

This clonotype was recorded at least ten times. This chain joins TRBV28 and TRBJ2-1; 7 bases agree with TRBD2. This CDR3 has 18 residues. CDR1 and CDR2 from the germline V gene are MDHEN and SYDVKM. The ends lost 10 bases at V and 3 bases at J; junction bases unmatched: 21. The CDR3, as DNA: TGTGCCACCTCACCTTTAGACGGGGCAGCGGGATTCTACAATGAGCAGTTCTTC. Protein: CATSPLDGAAGFYNEQFF.

This clonotype was seen more than once but under ten times. The V gene is TRBV20-1, the J gene TRBJ2-3; 10 bases agree with TRBD2. Germline CDR1 reads DFQATT; CDR2 reads SNEGSKA (reference sequence). This CDR3 is built from 15 residues. With 3 bases clipped from V and 4 bases from J, the junction kept 7 bases outside the gene matches. Here the CDR3 DNA reads TGCAGTGCTAGGATACTAGCGGGAAAGTCAGATACGCAGTATTTT. Translation: CSARILAGKSDTQYF.

This clonotype has more than one count but fewer than ten. V gene TRBV7-8 combines with J gene TRBJ1-5; no clear D gene. The germline CDR1 and CDR2 sequences are SGHVS and FQNEAQ. The CDR3 covers 15 residues. V lost 1 base, J lost 0 bases, and 7 bases lay in between. This CDR3 is CASSLGFSSNQPQHF. CDR3 DNA: TGTGCCAGCAGCTTAGGTTTCAGTAGCAATCAGCCCCAGCATTTT.

The genes are TRBV11-2 and TRBJ2-1, with 10 bases matching TRBD1. Germline CDR1 and CDR2: SGHAT and FQNNGV. CDR3 size: 20 residues. After removal of 6 bases from V and 6 bases from J, the junction contained 23 bases not matched to a gene. The CDR3 DNA is TGTGCCAGCAGATTGACCTCGAGGGGACAGGGGAAATTTGCGCGCAATGAGCAGTTCTTC. Residues: CASRLTSRGQGKFARNEQFF.

As regards this clonotype: Sequence at one end of the junction differs from germline and may be a read error. V is TRBV5-1 and J is TRBJ2-2; perhaps D is TRBD1 or TRBD2 (5 bases each). Germline V gene sequence: CDR1 SGHRS, CDR2 YFSETQ. The CDR3 sequence is 16 residues long. The CDR3 is CASTGVAGTNTGELVF. Here the CDR3 DNA reads TGCGCCAGCACTGGTGTCGCAGGGACGAACACCGGGGAGCTGGTTTTT.

This clonotype was seen only a few times. The V call is TRBV7-6, the J call TRBJ2-5, with 10 bases aligning to TRBD2. Germline CDR1 reads SGHVS; CDR2 reads FNYEAQ. Trimming removed 4 bases from V and 1 base from J; junction bases left unmatched: 6. The CDR3 is 16 residues long. DNA of the CDR3: TGTGCCAGCAGCTCCCGACTAGCGGGTTTCCAAGAGACCCAGTACTTC. The encoded protein is CASSSRLAGFQETQYF.

The table lists this clonotype with many counts. The chain recombines TRBV11-2 with TRBJ2-1, with D perhaps TRBD1 (7 bases). Trimming took off 4 bases at V and 5 bases at J, with 21 bases between the two ends. Germline V gene data show CDR1 as SGHAT and CDR2 as FQNNGV. There are 17 residues in the CDR3. CDR3 region: CASSSRDRVGGHNEQFF. The CDR3 DNA follows: TGTGCCAGCAGCTCCCGCGACAGGGTCGGGGGACACAATGAGCAGTTCTTC.

Many counts were recorded for this clonotype. This chain links TRBV2 with TRBJ2-1, with D perhaps being TRBD1 or TRBD2 (5 bases each). V was trimmed by 6 bases and J by 2 bases, leaving 20 bases between them. Germline V gene lookup returns CDR1 SNHLY and CDR2 FYNNEI. The CDR3 extends over 17 amino acids. CDR3 residues: CASSIVSGAATYNEQFF. DNA for the CDR3: TGTGCCAGCAGCATCGTCTCCGGGGCGGCTACCTACAATGAGCAGTTCTTC. The complete variable domain, with remaining parts taken from reference TRBV2 and TRBJ2-1, reads EPEVTQTPSHQVTQMGQEVILRCVPISNHLYFYWYRQILGQKVEFLVSFYNNEISEKSEIFDDQFSVERPDGSNFTLKIRSTKLEDSAMYFCASSIVSGAATYNEQFFGPGTRLTVL.

This clonotype was counted only a few times. V is TRBV13 and J is TRBJ2-7; 10 bases line up with TRBD2. This CDR3 has 15 residues. Trimming removed 3 bases from V and 4 bases from J; junction bases left unmatched: 6. Germline lookup yields CDR1 PRHDT and CDR2 FYEKMQ (reference sequence). The CDR3 sequence is CASSFYSGRGYEQYF. The CDR3 DNA sequence: TGTGCCAGCAGCTTTTACAGCGGGAGGGGGTACGAGCAGTACTTC.

In its sample, this clonotype was seen many times. The chain has TRBV20-1 and TRBJ1-6, with D hard to call. Germline-derived CDR1 and CDR2 are DFQATT and SNEGSKA (reference sequence). This CDR3 has 13 residues. V was trimmed by 6 bases and J by 9 bases, leaving 15 bases between them. This CDR3 is CSATQNLGSPLHF. The CDR3 DNA reads as TGCAGTGCAACCCAAAATCTGGGTTCACCCCTCCACTTT.

This clonotype was counted a few times. The chain carries TRBV7-2 and TRBJ2-3; D is uncertain. Deletions cut 4 bases from V and 6 bases from J, with 5 bases between. There are 11 residues in the CDR3. Germline CDR1 SGHTA, CDR2 FQGNSA. The CDR3, as DNA: TGTGCCAGCAGCTCTTTTGATACGCAGTATTTT. This encodes CASSSFDTQYF.